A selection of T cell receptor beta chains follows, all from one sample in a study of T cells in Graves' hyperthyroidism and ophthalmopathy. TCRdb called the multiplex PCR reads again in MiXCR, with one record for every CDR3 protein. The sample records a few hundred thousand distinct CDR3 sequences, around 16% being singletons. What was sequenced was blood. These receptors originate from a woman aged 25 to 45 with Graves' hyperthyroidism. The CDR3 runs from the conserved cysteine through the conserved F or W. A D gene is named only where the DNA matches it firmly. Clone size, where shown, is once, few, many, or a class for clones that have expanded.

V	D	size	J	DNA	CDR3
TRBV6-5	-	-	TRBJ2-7	TGTGCCAGCAGTTACTCGCCCAACGGTCCCTACGAGCAGTACTTC	CASSYSPNGPYEQYF
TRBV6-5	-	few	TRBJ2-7	TGTGCCAGCAGTTACGTGGGAGGGGGGTCCTACGAGCAGTACTTC	CASSYVGGGSYEQYF
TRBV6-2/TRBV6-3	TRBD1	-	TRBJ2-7	TGTGCCAGCAGAAAAGGACAGGGAACCCGCTACGAGCAGTACTTC	CASRKGQGTRYEQYF
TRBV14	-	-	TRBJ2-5	TGTGCCAGCAGCCAAGTGGGGGGGACCCAGTACTTC	CASSQVGGTQYF
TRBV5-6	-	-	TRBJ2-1	TGTGCCAGCAGCTTGGGTCTAGCACACCAGGATGAGCAGTTCTTC	CASSLGLAHQDEQFF
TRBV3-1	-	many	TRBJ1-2	TGTGCCAGCAGCCCATTACGGGGAGCTGGCTACACCTTC	CASSPLRGAGYTF
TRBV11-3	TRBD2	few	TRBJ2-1	TGTGCCAGCAGCTCAATAGCGGGAGGGCCAATCAATGAGCAGTTCTTC	CASSSIAGGPINEQFF
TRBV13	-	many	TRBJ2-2	TGTGCCAGCAGCCTCATAGACAGGACCCTCACCGGGGAGCTGTTTTTT	CASSLIDRTLTGELFF
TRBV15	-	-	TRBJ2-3	TGTGCCACCAGCAGAGTTCAGCGGCCCACAGATACGCAGTATTTT	CATSRVQRPTDTQYF
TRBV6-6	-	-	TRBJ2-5	TGTGCCAGCAGTTCCTCGAACCTGTACCAAGAGACCCAGTACTTC	CASSSSNLYQETQYF
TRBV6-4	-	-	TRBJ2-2	TGTGCCAGCAGTGATTTGGTCGGCGGGGAGCTGTTTTTT	CASSDLVGGELFF
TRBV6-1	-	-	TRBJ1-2	TGTGCCAGCAGACCAACAGCATCCTATGGCTACACCTTC	CASRPTASYGYTF
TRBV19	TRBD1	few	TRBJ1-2	TGTGCCAGTGGACAGGGGAATTACTATGGCTACACCTTC	CASGQGNYYGYTF
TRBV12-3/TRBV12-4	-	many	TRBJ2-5	TGTGCCAGCAGCCAAGGAGCTAGCGGAGGGGGGACCCAGTACTTC	CASSQGASGGGTQYF
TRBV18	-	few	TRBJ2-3	TGTGCCAGCTCACCATGGGACCGGGTGACAGCCAACACAGATACGCAGTATTTT	CASSPWDRVTANTDTQYF
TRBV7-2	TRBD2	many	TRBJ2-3	TGTGCCAGCAGCTTACTGGTTACGCTAGCGGGAGGGCCCGCAGATACGCAGTATTTT	CASSLLVTLAGGPADTQYF
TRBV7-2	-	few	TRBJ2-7	TGTGCCAGCAGCTTTTATAGTTGGGTAGCGGCTTACGAGCAGTACTTC	CASSFYSWVAAYEQYF
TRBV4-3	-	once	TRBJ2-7	TGCGCCAGCAGCAAAACCGGGACCTCGGGCGAGCAGTACTTC	CASSKTGTSGEQYF
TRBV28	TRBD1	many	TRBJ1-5	TGTGCCAGCAGTTGGACAGGGGGTCAGCCCCAGCATTTT	CASSWTGGQPQHF
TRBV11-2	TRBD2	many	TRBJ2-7	TGTGCCAGCAGCCGGTCTAGCGGCGAGCAGTACTTC	CASSRSSGEQYF
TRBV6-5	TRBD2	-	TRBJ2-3	TGTGCCAGCAGTTACCGTACCGGGACTAGCGCTACCCTGGGCACAGATACGCAGTATTTT	CASSYRTGTSATLGTDTQYF
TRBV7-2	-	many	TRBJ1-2	TGTGCCAGCAGCTTATCACAGGATCAAGGCTACACCTTC	CASSLSQDQGYTF
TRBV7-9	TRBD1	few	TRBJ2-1	TGTGCCAGCAGCTTAACGACAGGGGGCCCCCTTGACAATGAGCAGTTCTTC	CASSLTTGGPLDNEQFF
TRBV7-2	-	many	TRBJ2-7	TGTGCCAGCAGCCCAACCGCAATTCAAATGAAGCAGTACTTC	CASSPTAIQMKQYF
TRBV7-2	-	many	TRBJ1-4	TGTGCCAGCAGCTTAGCAGTTACGGCTAATGAAAAACTGTTTTTT	CASSLAVTANEKLFF
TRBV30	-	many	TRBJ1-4	TGTGCCTGGAGTGTACGGGTGTCTAATGAAAAACTGTTTTTT	CAWSVRVSNEKLFF
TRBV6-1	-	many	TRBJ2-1	TGTGCCAGCAGTTCCCAGGGAGAGCAGTTCTTC	CASSSQGEQFF
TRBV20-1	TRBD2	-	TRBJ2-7	TGCAGTGCCAACAGAGGCGGGAGGTGGTACGAGCAGTACTTC	CSANRGGRWYEQYF
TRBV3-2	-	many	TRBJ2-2	TGTGCCAGCCGAGGGAAAACCGGGGAGCTGTTTTTT	CASRGKTGELFF
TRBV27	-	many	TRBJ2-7	TGTGCCAGCGCCGATGACCCAGCCGACGAGCAGTACTTC	CASADDPADEQYF
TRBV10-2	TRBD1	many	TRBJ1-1	TGCGCCAGCAGTGACTCCGGGACAGTGAACACTGAAGCTTTCTTT	CASSDSGTVNTEAFF
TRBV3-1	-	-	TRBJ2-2	TGTGCCAGCAGGCGGGCCGGGGAGCTGTTTTTT	CASRRAGELFF
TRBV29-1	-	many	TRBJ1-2	TGCAGCGTCGCTATCAAGGACAGAATCCTTAACTATGGCTACACCTTC	CSVAIKDRILNYGYTF
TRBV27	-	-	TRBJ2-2	TGTGCCAGCACGCGGAAGGTCCTTGAGAACACCGGGGAGCTGTTTTTT	CASTRKVLENTGELFF
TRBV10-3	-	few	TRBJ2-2	TGTGCCATCAGTGAGTCTCTACTAGACGGGGAGCTGTTTTTT	CAISESLLDGELFF
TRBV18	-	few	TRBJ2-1	TGTGCCAGCTCCCCGCCTGAGACGATGCTTTACAATGAGCAGTTCTTC	CASSPPETMLYNEQFF
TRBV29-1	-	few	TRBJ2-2	TGCAGCGTTGAAACGTCCAGGGGGGGCACCGGGGAGCTGTTTTTT	CSVETSRGGTGELFF
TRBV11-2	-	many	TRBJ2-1	TGTGCCAGCAGCCTTAGCGGAGGGGACACCTACAATGAGCAGTTCTTC	CASSLSGGDTYNEQFF
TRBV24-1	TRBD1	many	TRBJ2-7	TGTGCCACCTTCAGGCCAGGGGGCTCCTACGAGCAGTACTTC	CATFRPGGSYEQYF
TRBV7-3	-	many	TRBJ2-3	TGTGCCAGCAGCCTAAGCGGAGCTCGCACAGATACGCAGTATTTT	CASSLSGARTDTQYF
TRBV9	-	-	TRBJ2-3	TGTGCCAGCAGCGTAGGGCATCTCGATACGCAGTATTTT	CASSVGHLDTQYF
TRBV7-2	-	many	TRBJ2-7	TGTGCCAGCAGCCTAGACGGACTGGAGGTCTCCTACGAGCAGTACTTC	CASSLDGLEVSYEQYF
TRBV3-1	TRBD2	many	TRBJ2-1	TGTGCCAGCAGCCCTACACTAGCGGGAATGATGCATGAGCAGTTCTTC	CASSPTLAGMMHEQFF
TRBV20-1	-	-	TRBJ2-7	TGCAGTGCTAGGCCGACTAGTACCCTCTACGAGCAGTACTTC	CSARPTSTLYEQYF
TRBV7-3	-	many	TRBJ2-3	TGTGCCAGCAGCTTCTGGGCTTCTAGCACAGATACGCAGTATTTT	CASSFWASSTDTQYF
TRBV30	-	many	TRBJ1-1	TGTGCCTGGAGTGCACATGAGGACACTGAAGCTTTCTTT	CAWSAHEDTEAFF
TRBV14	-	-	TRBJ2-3	TGTGCCAGCAGCCATTCTAACTGGATAAGCACAGATACGCAGTATTTT	CASSHSNWISTDTQYF
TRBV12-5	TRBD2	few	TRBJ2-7	TGTGCTAGTGGTTTGGTACGGGGGCGGGAGGCTCACTACGAGCAGTACTTC	CASGLVRGREAHYEQYF
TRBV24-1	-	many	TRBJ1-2	TGTGCCACCAGTGATCGAGACAGAAACTATGGCTACACCTTC	CATSDRDRNYGYTF
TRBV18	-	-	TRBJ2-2	TGTGCCAGCTCACCTTGGGACCCACAGGTCACCGGGGAGCTGTTTTTT	CASSPWDPQVTGELFF
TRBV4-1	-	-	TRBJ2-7	TGCGCCAGCAGCCAAGACCACCTAGCCGACCTCTACGAGCAGTACTTC	CASSQDHLADLYEQYF
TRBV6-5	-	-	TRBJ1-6	TGTGCCAGCAGTTACACGAGGGACGAGCCGACTTCACCCCTCCACTTT	CASSYTRDEPTSPLHF
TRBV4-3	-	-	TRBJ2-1	TGCGCCAGCAGCCAAGACGGGGGGCGGGGACTACACGGTGAGCAGTTCTTC	CASSQDGGRGLHGEQFF
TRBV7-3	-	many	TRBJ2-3	TGTGCCAGCAGCTCCCCCCAGGGAGCGGGAGATACGCAGTATTTT	CASSSPQGAGDTQYF
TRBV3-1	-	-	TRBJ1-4	TGTGCCAGCAGCCAAGATCTTGGGGCTTGGAGACTGTTTTTT	CASSQDLGAWRLFF
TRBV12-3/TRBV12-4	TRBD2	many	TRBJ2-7	TGTGCCAGCCGACCGGGACTAGTCTACGAGCAGTACTTC	CASRPGLVYEQYF